The 3 T cell receptor beta chains below all came from one sample that was sequenced in a study of T-cell reconstitution after alpha-beta-depleted transplantation in children. Using unique molecular identifiers, the investigators prepared the TCRbeta library. TCRdb re-called the PCR reads through MiXCR, storing one row per CDR3 protein. This table has about 17,000 distinct CDR3 sequences, 4.5% to 5.5% appearing once. The sample in question was PBMCs, obtained before TCRalphabeta/CD19-depleted stem cell transplant. All receptors come from a boy aged 10-17 years with acute lymphoblastic leukemia, due to receive a stem cell transplant.

In its sample, this clonotype was seen many times. V is TRBV19 and J is TRBJ1-2; 9 nucleotides line up with TRBD1. V gave up 7 bases and J gave up 3 bases; unmatched junction bases: 6. Germline V gene sequence: CDR1 LNHDA, CDR2 SQIVND (reference sequence). CDR3 length: 14 residues. This CDR3 is CASNRGLADYGYTF. CDR3 nucleotide sequence: TGTGCCAGTAACAGGGGGCTGGCGGACTATGGCTACACCTTC. The full variable domain, its missing parts supplied by reference TRBV19 and TRBJ1-2, is DGGITQSPKYLFRKEGQNVTLSCEQNLNHDAMYWYRQDPGQGLRLIYYSQIVNDFQKGDIAEGYSVSREKKESFPLTVTSAQKNPTAFYLCASNRGLADYGYTFGSGTRLTVV.

This clonotype was seen at least ten times. The V gene is TRBV3-1, the J gene TRBJ2-3; perhaps TRBD2 as D (5 bases). This CDR3 has 17 residues. Between the trimmed V and J ends, which lost 0 bases and 2 bases, there was a span of 15 bases. The germline gives CDR1 LGHDT, CDR2 YNNKEL (reference sequence). CDR3 nucleotide sequence: TGTGCCAGCAGCCAAGAACGTGGCGGGCCCCCCACAGATACGCAGTATTTT. Encoded protein: CASSQERGGPPTDTQYF.

This clonotype was observed at least ten times. This sequence joins TRBV24-1 and TRBJ2-1; 9 bases fit TRBD2. J gave up 2 bases and V 4 bases, and 2 bases lay outside the gene matches. Germline CDR1 reads KGHDR; CDR2 reads SFDVKD. There are 15 residues in the CDR3. The CDR3 spells CATSEGGGAYNEQFF. Here the CDR3 DNA reads TGTGCCACCAGTGAAGGCGGGGGGGCCTACAATGAGCAGTTCTTC.